This T cell receptor (beta chain) was sequenced for a study of sequential checkpoint blockade in melanoma. The data were produced by immunoSEQ multiplex PCR, yet TCRdb's version contains in-frame clones alone and is incomplete. The data show 13,000 to 15,000 clones, about 78% seen once. The treatment: randomized to nivolumab then ipilimumab (arm A) or the reverse (arm B). Sorted cells were live CD3+CD8+, lacking CD19 and CD56, from PBMCs. This clone was seen a handful of times. The V segment lost 6 bases and the J segment 3 bases; nucleotides outside the gene matches: 4. Germline CDR1 is SGDLS and CDR2 is YYNGEE. The CDR3 is made up of 14 amino acids.

The chain is built from TRBV9 and TRBJ2-2; 8 bases map to TRBD1. The source of this sequence is a human donor with melanoma. Sequences were derived from CD8+ T cells sorted from blood (inferred from file names), sampled from a patient given nivolumab and ipilimumab in sequence. The CDR3 coding sequence is TGTGCCAGCACCCCAGGGGGCGACACCGGGGAGCTGTTTTTT. It specifies CASTPGGDTGELFF.